This T cell receptor (beta chain) was profiled in a study of shared clonotypes between healthy human individuals. Study-wide findings and caveats: Unshared clonotypes carried lower generation probabilities than those common to all four donors.

A 200 ng quantity of DNA, 25,000 to 35,000 T cell genomes, went into the sorted-subset replicate PCRs. Some clones are missing from TCRdb's copy, which holds only in-frame ones; the method was immunoSEQ multiplex PCR. This sample has over 700,000 clones, with about two thirds found just once. As regards this clone: Antigen specificity is unknown.

The CDR3 covers 16 residues. This TCR was recovered from a woman aged 30 to 39 in good health. This sequence joins TRBV21-1 and TRBJ1-5. TRBV21-1 is flagged as a pseudogene. Material: memory CD4+ T cells sorted from blood. Noted subset: CD45RA-negative fraction. This CDR3 reads CASILPFLGSSQPQHF. In nucleotides, the CDR3 is TGTGCCAGCATCCTCCCCTTCCTGGGTTCCAGTCAGCCCCAGCATTTT.